The entry below describes one T cell receptor beta chain. The data stem from a study of human T cells and chemical hapten exposure. Study-level information: All patients underwent weekly scalp dosing with diphenylcyclopropenone for the full roughly 25-week study.

Unique molecular identifiers were attached to individual cDNA molecules within the library. Using its own MiXCR run on the RACE reads, TCRdb lists one record per CDR3 protein. This table has roughly 100,000 distinct CDR3 sequences, approximately 36% appearing once. The time point here: patch test 3, about 24 weeks after DPC sensitization. The treatment is: therapeutic diphenylcyclopropenone sensitization with weekly scalp DPC. Donors, patients with alopecia ranging from 18 to 70 years old and judged suitable for DPC, provided samples. Whole blood that had not been fractionated was the source of extracted total RNA. The sequence was obtained from a man aged 40-50 years with alopecia areata. Some clones in this sample may be carry-over from other donors' samples. The source material was whole blood, sampled in connection with sensitization to the hapten diphenylcyclopropenone (DPC).

CDR3 in DNA: TGCAGTGCTAGACCCCTCGGGGTTTCACCCCTCCACTTT. This encodes CSARPLGVSPLHF. This chain uses TRBV20-1 with TRBJ1-6; D gene ambiguous. CDR1 is DFQATT and CDR2 is SNEGSKA in the germline V gene (reference sequence). The CDR3 loop spans 13 amino acids. Trimming cost V 2 bases and J 9 bases, with 11 bases left between them.